This T cell receptor (beta chain) was identified in a study of T cell responses to AZD1222 COVID-19 vaccine. Regarding the study as a whole: Receipt of two AZD1222 doses was followed by a rise in Spike-specific TCR breadth and depth. Across the whole spike, CD4 TCRs peaked at regions 160-218 and 743-854.

Only in-frame clones appear in the TCRdb table, and some are missing; sequencing was by immunoSEQ multiplex PCR. Altogether fewer than 150,000 clones are present, around nine tenths being singletons, with the ten largest covering around 3.5%. Germline assignment: CDR1 WNHNN and CDR2 SYGVQD (reference sequence). The CDR3 runs to 13 residues. Worth noting for this clone: Its antigen is currently unknown. One end of the junction does not line up with germline, which may come from a read error.

The source was peripheral blood, collected on day 0 of AZD1222 vaccination. The chain is built from TRBV10-1 and TRBJ1-2, with D possibly matching TRBD1 (6 bases). The clonotype originates from an adult in good health. CDR3 DNA sequence: TGCGCCTGCAGGGGAGCAGCGGACTATGGCTACACCTTC. This encodes CACRGAADYGYTF.